This T cell receptor (beta chain) was identified in a study of regulatory T cells in long-lasting Graves disease. Study results and caveats: Newly diagnosed disease favored TRBV20-1 and TRBJ2-1 over persistent disease.

Looked up from germline, CDR1 is MNHNS and CDR2 is SASEGT. This CDR3 region has 15 residues. The trim removed 7 bases at V and 2 bases at J, leaving 5 bases unmatched. Indicated time point: newly diagnosed GD, antithyroid drugs for less than 3 months. Construction of the TCR library relied on RNA isolated from PBMCs. Construction of TCR beta libraries relied on iRepertoire HTBI primers and on Arm-PCR targeting CDR3 regions. In the authors' workflow: Identification across samples found approximately 67 TRBV and roughly 13 TRBJ segments. Each CDR3 protein gets one entry after TCRdb re-called the multiplex PCR reads with MiXCR. The authors' filters were not applied to this entry. The repertoire holds hundreds of thousands of distinct CDR3 sequences, roughly 17% seen once, with 25% to 30% in the top ten. In this sample, this clonotype turned up many times. The antigen remains unidentified. This sample was also put to use in a study of T cells in Graves' hyperthyroidism and ophthalmopathy. Per that paper: Hyperthyroidism had been newly diagnosed in patients aged 18 to 65, and its duration was under 2 months. TCR CDR3 underwent first-round RT-PCR with the HTBI primer set.

This clonotype originated in a man in his forties with Graves disease. The gene calls are TRBV6-1 and TRBJ2-1, with 10 bases lining up with TRBD1. The sample in question was peripheral blood mononuclear cells (PBMCs), obtained at new diagnosis, from a patient treated with antithyroid drugs. CDR3 sequence (DNA): TGTGCCAGCAACACCGGGACAGGGGCCTACAATGAGCAGTTCTTC. It codes for CASNTGTGAYNEQFF.